This entry features one TCR beta chain sequence. Its antigen remains unidentified. These data originate in a study of CXCR3-negative and CXCR3-positive naive CD8 T cells. The study, taken as a whole, reports: Hydrophobicity of TRB CDR3s was greater in CXCR3-positive naive cells than in CXCR3-negative naive cells.

Per the germline V gene, CDR1 is SQVTM and CDR2 is ANQGSEA. CDR3 length: 12 residues. Libraries were UMI-labeled 5' RACE TRB cDNA. One entry per CDR3 protein, without DNA, is what TCRdb gives after re-calling the 5' RACE reads. Its table lists around 150,000 distinct CDR3 sequences. Source material: naive CXCR3+ CD8+ T cells from blood. Indicated subset: CD45RO-CCR7+CD27+CD95- naive CD8+ T cells expressing CXCR3 (TNR3+). The chain uses TRBV29-1 and TRBJ2-7. The receptor was derived from a human donor in good health. Some clones in this sample may be carry-over from other donors' samples. Here the CDR3 reads CSVADGSYEQYF.